One sample yielded the 23 T cell receptor beta chains listed below, sequenced in a study of blood T cell repertoires in COVID-19. The method was immunoSEQ multiplex PCR; TCRdb's version includes in-frame clones alone and lacks a portion of them. The sample yields around 61,000 clones, 70% to 90% seen once. Sequencing used peripheral blood. The origin of the receptors is a man between 45 and 60 years old with active COVID-19.

The chain links TRBV5-1 to TRBJ1-1; D is unclear. This CDR3 has 13 residues. Trimming took 4 bases from V and 2 from J, leaving 9 bases between them. Germline V lookup: CDR1 SGHRS, CDR2 YFSETQ. The CDR3 loop reads CASSITTNTEAFF. The CDR3 bases are TGCGCCAGCAGCATCACTACAAACACTGAAGCTTTCTTT.

The CDR3 spells CAWSVGGTGLTGTF. The CDR3 nucleotides read TGTGCCTGGAGTGTAGGGGGGACAGGGTTGACAGGCACCTTC. The chain recombines TRBV30 with TRBJ1-2; 9 bases agree with TRBD1. Trimming cost V 0 bases and J 13 bases; bases outside gene matches: 12. The CDR3 contains 14 residues. CDR1 GTSNPN and CDR2 SVGIG come from the germline V gene (reference sequence).

Only one count was recorded for this clone. V and J are TRBV14 and TRBJ1-3; a weak D match, TRBD1 (6 bases). Trimming removed 2 bases from V and 3 bases from J, with 11 bases in between. The germline V gene encodes CDR1 SGHDN and CDR2 FVKESK. This CDR3 region has 15 residues. The chain's CDR3 is CASSQLTGFGNTIYF. Written as DNA, the CDR3 is TGTGCCAGCAGCCAACTAACAGGGTTTGGAAACACCATATATTTT.

The chain joins TRBV11-2 to TRBJ1-2; D is perhaps TRBD1 (5 bases). The CDR3 covers 14 residues. Germline CDR1 is SGHAT and CDR2 is FQNNGV. Trimming stripped 4 bases from V and 3 bases from J, with 12 bases between. The CDR3 bases are TGTGCCAGCAGCTCCTCGACAGTGGACTATGGCTACACCTTC. Amino acids: CASSSSTVDYGYTF.

V usage is TRBV19 and J usage is TRBJ1-2, with no clear D. V lost 3 bases and J lost 7, with 12 bases in between. CDR1 is LNHDA, CDR2 SQIVND, per germline (reference sequence). The CDR3 contains 13 residues. For the CDR3, the DNA is TGTGCCAGTAGTATCGAGCCTAAGAGTGGCTACACCTTC. Residues: CASSIEPKSGYTF.

The J gene is TRBJ1-2, the V gene TRBV14; 9 bases match TRBD1. The CDR3 is 16 residues long. Germline CDR1 and CDR2: SGHDN and FVKESK. V shed 4 bases and J 7 bases; nucleotides not matched to a gene: 13. The CDR3 DNA reads as TGTGCCAGCAGCCGTTCCCATAGGGACAGGGACGGTGGCTACACCTTC. Its translation: CASSRSHRDRDGGYTF.

The chain uses TRBV5-1 and TRBJ1-4; 7 bases agree with TRBD1. CDR1 SGHRS and CDR2 YFSETQ come from the germline V gene. The CDR3 is 14 residues long. V was clipped by 4 bases and J by 15 bases; unmatched bases: 15. This chain's CDR3 is CASSEQGLGRGMFF. In nucleotides, the CDR3 is TGCGCCAGCAGCGAACAAGGTTTGGGCAGGGGGATGTTTTTT.

This CDR3 reads CASDPLGGRNEQFF. The CDR3 DNA sequence: TGTGCCAGCGACCCCCTGGGAGGGAGGAATGAGCAGTTCTTC. V and J are TRBV9 and TRBJ2-1, with TRBD2 identical over 7 bases. V lost 7 bases to trimming and J lost 7 bases; unmatched junction nucleotides: 11. This CDR3 has 14 amino acids. Germline values: CDR1 SGDLS, CDR2 YYNGEE.

The chain uses TRBV11-2 and TRBJ2-7; no firm D call. Trimming pared 1 base from V and 4 bases from J, leaving 5 bases between. The CDR3 has 12 amino acids. CDR1 is SGHAT, CDR2 FQNNGV, per germline. The CDR3 spells CASSLGRYEQYF. CDR3 DNA sequence: TGTGCCAGCAGCTTAGGGCGGTACGAGCAGTACTTC.

In the case of this clone: The sample carries other DNA sequences with the same CDR3. The rearrangement uses TRBV9 and TRBJ2-3; D is uncertain. The V and J ends lost 0 bases and 0 bases respectively, with 5 bases between them. The CDR3 contains 14 residues. Germline V CDR1 and CDR2: SGDLS, YYNGEE. CDR3 sequence (DNA): TGTGCCAGCAGCGTAGACGGTAGCACAGATACGCAGTATTTT. It encodes CASSVDGSTDTQYF. Filled out from reference TRBV9 and TRBJ2-3, the complete variable domain reads DSGVTQTPKHLITATGQRVTLRCSPRSGDLSVYWYQQSLDQGLQFLIQYYNGEERAKGNILERFSAQQFPDLHSELNLSSLELGDSALYFCASSVDGSTDTQYFGPGTRLTVL.

This chain joins TRBV6-5 and TRBJ2-7; 8 positions agree with TRBD1. Germline V gene sequence: CDR1 MNHEY, CDR2 SVGAGI. V trimming: 4 bases; J trimming: 0 bases; junction bases outside the gene matches: 5. The CDR3 consists of 15 residues. The CDR3 sequence: CASSSAGTGSYEQYF. CDR3 DNA: TGTGCCAGCAGTTCCGCCGGGACAGGCTCCTACGAGCAGTACTTC.

The chain links TRBV6-2 or TRBV6-3 to TRBJ2-1; 9 bases are a match to TRBD2. CDR3 length: 15 amino acids. From germline, CDR1 is MNHEY and CDR2 SVGEGT. V shed 2 bases and J 6 bases; nucleotides not matched to a gene: 5. In nucleotides, the CDR3 is TGTGCCAGCAGTTACCAAGCGGGAGGTTTCAATGAGCAGTTCTTC. The encoded protein is CASSYQAGGFNEQFF.

J is TRBJ2-2 and V is TRBV4-2; D remains unclear. The CDR3 has 15 residues. Germline loops: CDR1 LGHNA, CDR2 YNFKEQ. V was pared by 4 bases and J by 5 bases, with 14 bases between. CDR3 sequence (DNA): TGTGCCAGCAGCCTAATGCCTGCCGGGACCGGGGAGCTGTTTTTT. Its protein is CASSLMPAGTGELFF.

This clone is termed medium-sized. J is TRBJ2-7 and V is TRBV10-2, with 7 bases lining up with TRBD1. With V trimmed by 2 bases and J by 3 bases, 7 bases remained unmatched. This CDR3 is 15 amino acids long. CDR1 and CDR2 (germline): WSHSY, SAAADI. The CDR3 nucleotides read TGCGCCAGCAGTGAGCGAAACAGGGGAATCTACGAGCAGTACTTC. This translates into CASSERNRGIYEQYF.

The chain recombines TRBV11-2 with TRBJ2-5; tentative D call: TRBD1 (5 bases). V was shortened by 1 base and J by 5 bases, with 11 bases between the two germline ends. The length of the CDR3 is 14 residues. Per the germline V gene, CDR1 is SGHAT and CDR2 is FQNNGV. The CDR3 DNA sequence: TGTGCCAGCAGCTTAGGGGGCGCTGGGGAGACCCAGTACTTC. As protein: CASSLGGAGETQYF.

The rearrangement joins TRBV7-3 to TRBJ2-3; weak D call: TRBD2 (5 bases). Trimming cost V 0 bases and J 11 bases, with 15 bases left between them. In germline, CDR1 is SGHTA, CDR2 FQGTGA. The CDR3 is 14 residues long. The CDR3 spells CASSLTHLGSWQYF. The CDR3, as DNA: TGTGCCAGCAGCTTAACCCACCTAGGGAGCTGGCAGTATTTT.

This clone has a single count. This chain links TRBV24-1 with TRBJ2-2; the D gene is possibly TRBD2 (6 bases). CDR1 KGHDR and CDR2 SFDVKD come from the germline V gene. CDR3 length: 15 amino acids. V lost 4 bases, J lost 7 bases, and 15 bases lay in between. This chain's CDR3 is CATSDSGWQGGELFF. The CDR3 DNA is TGTGCCACCAGTGACAGCGGGTGGCAAGGCGGGGAGCTGTTTTTT.

This clone appeared a few times. The chain employs TRBV24-1 and TRBJ2-1, with 7 bases aligning to TRBD1. Germline CDR1 KGHDR, CDR2 SFDVKD. This CDR3 contains 16 residues. V gave up 4 bases and J gave up 0 bases; unmatched junction bases: 5. CDR3 amino acids: CATSDYRGGSYNEQFF. The DNA of the CDR3 is TGTGCCACCAGTGACTACAGGGGCGGCTCCTACAATGAGCAGTTCTTC.

V usage is TRBV19 and J usage is TRBJ2-1; 9 positions agree with TRBD1. J was trimmed by 6 bases and V by 4 bases; bases with no gene match: 4. This CDR3 comprises 14 residues. The germline V gene has CDR1 LNHDA and CDR2 SQIVND (reference sequence). This CDR3 is CASSRDRDSNEQFF. Here the CDR3 DNA reads TGTGCCAGTAGTAGGGACAGGGATAGCAATGAGCAGTTCTTC.

This clone has just one count. The V and J genes are TRBV28 and TRBJ1-3; TRBD1 might be the D (6 bases). Trimming left V 6 bases short and J 8 bases short, with 11 bases between. There are 12 residues in the CDR3. Germline CDR1 and CDR2: MDHEN and SYDVKM. The CDR3 region is CASRAGADTIYF. The CDR3 bases are TGTGCCAGCAGGGCAGGGGCGGACACCATATATTTT.

V gene TRBV29-1 combines with J gene TRBJ1-1; D is perhaps TRBD1 (5 bases). Trimming pared 6 bases from V and 4 bases from J, leaving 9 bases between. The CDR3 spans 11 residues. CDR1 and CDR2 (germline): SQVTM, ANQGSEA. The CDR3 is CSVGEGTEAFF. As DNA, the CDR3 is TGCAGCGTGGGGGAGGGCACTGAAGCTTTCTTT.

V usage is TRBV28 and J usage is TRBJ1-6, with D perhaps TRBD1 (6 bases). CDR1 and CDR2 (germline): MDHEN, SYDVKM. The CDR3 spans 15 residues. V lost 6 bases, J lost 2 bases, and 11 bases lay in between. CDR3 sequence reads: CASRSDRTYNSPLHF. The CDR3 DNA sequence: TGTGCCAGCAGATCCGACAGGACCTATAATTCACCCCTCCACTTT.

The chain joins TRBV5-1 to TRBJ1-1, with D tentatively TRBD1 (6 bases). The CDR3 totals 16 residues. The germline gives CDR1 SGHRS, CDR2 YFSETQ. V was pared by 5 bases and J by 1 base, with 18 bases between. CDR3 sequence: CASRLRGTSTNTEAFF. For the CDR3, the DNA is TGCGCCAGCAGGTTAAGGGGGACGTCAACGAACACTGAAGCTTTCTTT.